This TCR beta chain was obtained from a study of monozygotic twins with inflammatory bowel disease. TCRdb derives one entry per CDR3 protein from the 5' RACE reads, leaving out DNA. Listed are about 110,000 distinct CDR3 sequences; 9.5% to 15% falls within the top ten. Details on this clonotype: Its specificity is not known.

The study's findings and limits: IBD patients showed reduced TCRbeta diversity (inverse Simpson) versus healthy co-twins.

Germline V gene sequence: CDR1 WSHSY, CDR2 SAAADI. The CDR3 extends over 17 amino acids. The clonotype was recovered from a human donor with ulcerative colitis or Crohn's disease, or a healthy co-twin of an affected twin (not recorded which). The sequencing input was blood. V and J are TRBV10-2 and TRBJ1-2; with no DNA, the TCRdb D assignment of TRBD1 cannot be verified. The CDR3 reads CASSESFETGTLYGYTF.